This paragraph reports one T cell receptor (beta chain). The data were obtained in a study of blood T cell repertoires in COVID-19. Looking at the study overall: Specimens from acute and convalescent COVID-19 originated in the United States, Italy and Spain.

Individuals aged 18 to 89 years were recruited from around 22 US areas. Categorization into cohorts depended on clinical history that participants reported. This CDR3 spans 16 amino acids. Trimming at V came to 3 bases and at J to 4 bases, leaving 11 bases not matched to a gene. The germline CDR1 and CDR2 sequences are SGHTA and FQGNSA. The repertoire was sequenced with immunoSEQ multiplex PCR; TCRdb's copy has only in-frame clones and lacks some. The data contain approximately 400,000 clones, roughly four fifths of them singletons. This sequence was found in a woman between 50 and 59 years old who had recovered from COVID-19. Sequences were obtained from PBMCs or T cells enriched from blood (not recorded which). The rearrangement uses TRBV7-2 and TRBJ1-2; 7 bases are a match to TRBD1. The CDR3 is CASSLLGQLALYGYTF. CDR3 nucleotide sequence: TGTGCCAGCAGCTTGCTGGGACAGCTAGCCCTCTATGGCTACACCTTC.